A selection of T cell receptor beta chains follows, all from one sample in a study of shared clonotypes between healthy human individuals. Measured with immunoSEQ multiplex PCR; TCRdb has only the in-frame clones, and not every one. This sample has 2 million to 2.5 million clones, with 85% to 95% found just once. The sequenced material came from naive CD4+ T cells from PBMCs. The receptors come from a man in his late teens or twenties in good health. Some clones in this sample may be carry-over from other donors' samples. Both conserved end residues are trimmed from each CDR3.

TRBJ2-2,TRBV7-2,ATPEGDRPNTGELF
TRBJ2-2,TRBV9,ASSSRTSSTGELF
TRBJ1-1,TRBV7-2,ASSLDRDTEAF
TRBJ2-3,TRBV5-1,ASSWDQPAPRTDTQY
TRBJ2-7,TRBV5-1,ASREGGSASSYEQY
NA,TRBV5-1,ASSLVWTSGRIYEQY
TRBJ2-3,TRBV5-1,ASSQAAGLGFTQY
TRBJ2-7,TRBV6-5,ASSYSTGDEQY
TRBJ2-2,TRBV7-9,ASSLVAPNTGELF
TRBJ2-3,TRBV7-2,ASSEGGDGSDTQY
TRBJ2-3,TRBV7-2,ASSTGTSGSDTQY
TRBJ1-1,TRBV6-5,ASSSPKNTEAF
TRBJ2-7,TRBV19,ASSVVGTELEQY
TRBJ2-7,TRBV13,ASSEWSVHEQY
TRBJ2-5,TRBV5-1,ASSLSNSQETQY
TRBJ1-1,TRBV14,ASSQGRVAEAF
TRBJ2-5,TRBV12-5,ASGLRLAGPQY
TRBJ2-3,TRBV19,ASSTTGAATDTQY
TRBJ2-7,TRBV5-5,ASSVQAGQLYEQY
TRBJ2-7,TRBV2,ASLGQGAWDPSYEQY
TRBJ2-7,TRBV5-1,ASSHPTGTHQLRDEQY
TRBJ1-2,TRBV5-6,ASSQGARGYT
TRBJ2-7,TRBV28,ASSAPSGRGFEQY
TRBJ2-3,TRBV27,ASSPMLGRDTQY
TRBJ2-2,TRBV10-3,AISQGQTNTGELF
TRBJ2-3,TRBV7-3,ASSLMKREAQY
TRBJ1-1,TRBV6-1,AISEATGGVRNTEAF
TRBJ2-5,TRBV5-1,ASSLGLGRGQETQY
TRBJ1-1,TRBV6-1,ASTARVALEAF
TRBJ2-7,TRBV25-1,ASSERDRGNYEQY
TRBJ1-2,TRBV7-9,ASSLPQGHNYGYT
TRBJ2-2,TRBV29-1,SVDAGIGELF
TRBJ2-1,TRBV7-9,ASSLPSGRAYNEQF